The 30 T cell receptor beta chains listed next were all sequenced from one sample in a study of blood T cell repertoires in COVID-19. Repertoires were generated with immunoSEQ multiplex PCR, while TCRdb's copy carries only in-frame clones and drops some. The table lists hundreds of thousands of clones, about 85% of them singletons. The sequencing sample was made of peripheral blood. The source is a woman in her late teens or twenties who had recovered from COVID-19.

The chain couples TRBV5-1 to TRBJ2-7; no reliable D call. CDR3 length: 13 amino acids. Germline V gene lookup returns CDR1 SGHRS and CDR2 YFSETQ. The V end was cut by 0 bases, the J end by 3 bases, with 7 bases between. The CDR3 spells CASSLAPRYEQYF. In DNA form, the CDR3 reads TGCGCCAGCAGCTTGGCCCCCCGCTACGAGCAGTACTTC.

V and J are TRBV2 and TRBJ2-3; D is unresolved. The CDR3 sequence is 11 residues long. CDR1 is SNHLY and CDR2 is FYNNEI in the germline V gene. V was shortened by 6 bases and J by 6 bases, with 7 bases between the two germline ends. The CDR3 nucleotides are TGTGCCAGCAGCGTTTCCGATACGCAGTATTTT. Amino acid sequence: CASSVSDTQYF. The variable domain in full, completed from reference TRBV2 and TRBJ2-3, reads EPEVTQTPSHQVTQMGQEVILRCVPISNHLYFYWYRQILGQKVEFLVSFYNNEISEKSEIFDDQFSVERPDGSNFTLKIRSTKLEDSAMYFCASSVSDTQYFGPGTRLTVL.

This clone has at least ten counts. The chain is built from TRBV4-3 and TRBJ2-7; possibly TRBD2 for D (6 bases). The CDR3 is made up of 16 amino acids. Trimming shortened V by 0 bases and J by 0 bases, and 12 bases separated the two germline ends. CDR1 and CDR2 from the germline V gene are LGHNA and YSLEER. The CDR3 DNA is TGCGCCAGCAGCCAAGAGCCAAGCGGGCGCTCCTACGAGCAGTACTTC. As protein: CASSQEPSGRSYEQYF.

The gene calls are TRBV4-3 and TRBJ1-1, with D perhaps TRBD1 (6 bases). Germline V gives CDR1 LGHNA, CDR2 YSLEER. This CDR3 is built from 13 residues. Trimming removed 1 base from V and 8 bases from J, with 11 bases in between. DNA for the CDR3: TGCGCCAGCAGCCAAGGCTCAGGGGAGGAAGCTTTCTTT. As protein: CASSQGSGEEAFF.

V gene TRBV19 combines with J gene TRBJ1-1; possibly TRBD1 for D (6 bases). The CDR3 totals 12 residues. With 4 bases removed from V and 6 bases from J, the gap between germline ends came to 9 bases. CDR1 is LNHDA and CDR2 is SQIVND in the germline V gene (reference sequence). CDR3 protein: CASSKGGPEAFF. The DNA of the CDR3 is TGTGCCAGTAGTAAGGGGGGGCCTGAAGCTTTCTTT.

The V gene is TRBV30, the J gene TRBJ2-7, with D perhaps matching TRBD2 (6 bases). The V gene lost 2 bases and the J gene lost 3 bases, with 11 bases spanning the gap. Germline CDR1 and CDR2: GTSNPN and SVGIG (reference sequence). The CDR3 consists of 13 residues. The CDR3: CAWSYGSDYEQYF. CDR3 DNA: TGTGCCTGGAGTTACGGGAGTGACTACGAGCAGTACTTC.

The CDR3 sequence: CASSGLQRGFQNEQFF. For the CDR3, the DNA is TGTGCCAGCAGTGGCCTCCAGCGGGGCTTCCAGAATGAGCAGTTCTTC. The chain recombines TRBV6-1 with TRBJ2-1; 7 bases are shared with TRBD2. This CDR3 contains 16 residues. The V and J ends lost 4 bases and 7 bases, in that order; junction bases with no gene match: 13. Germline V gene sequence: CDR1 MNHNS, CDR2 SASEGT.

This rearrangement joins TRBV10-3 to TRBJ2-2; D gene uncertain. This CDR3 is built from 11 residues. Germline V lookup: CDR1 ENHRY, CDR2 SYGVKD. Trimming removed 8 bases from V and 5 bases from J, with 6 bases in between. CDR3 DNA: TGTGCCATCGGCGGAACCGGGGAGCTGTTTTTT. This gives the protein CAIGGTGELFF.

The chain is built from TRBV19 and TRBJ2-1, with unresolved D. From germline, CDR1 is LNHDA and CDR2 SQIVND (reference sequence). V shed 3 bases and J shed 7 bases, with 7 bases lying between them. This CDR3 is 12 amino acids long. The CDR3 here is CASSIPENEQFF. Here the CDR3 DNA reads TGTGCCAGTAGTATCCCCGAGAATGAGCAGTTCTTC. Filled out from reference TRBV19 and TRBJ2-1, the complete variable domain reads DGGITQSPKYLFRKEGQNVTLSCEQNLNHDAMYWYRQDPGQGLRLIYYSQIVNDFQKGDIAEGYSVSREKKESFPLTVTSAQKNPTAFYLCASSIPENEQFFGPGTRLTVL.

The chain is built from TRBV4-3 and TRBJ2-1; D remains ambiguous. Germline V gene data show CDR1 as LGHNA and CDR2 as YSLEER. There are 16 residues in the CDR3. V lost 0 bases, J lost 5 bases, and 14 bases lay in between. This CDR3 reads CASSQDPPRSDNEQFF. The CDR3 DNA is TGCGCCAGCAGCCAAGACCCCCCCCGGTCGGACAATGAGCAGTTCTTC.

The genes are TRBV27 and TRBJ1-1; D not resolved. Germline values: CDR1 MNHEY, CDR2 SMNVEV (reference sequence). V was cut by 3 bases and J by 0 bases, with 8 bases left in between. This CDR3 has 14 amino acids. CDR3 sequence: CASSLGSLNTEAFF. CDR3 in DNA: TGTGCCAGCAGTTTGGGCAGTTTGAACACTGAAGCTTTCTTT.

The chain joins TRBV9 to TRBJ2-2; D is undetermined. This CDR3 contains 14 residues. V lost 0 bases and J lost 0, with 3 bases in between. The germline V gene encodes CDR1 SGDLS and CDR2 YYNGEE. CDR3 sequence reads: CASSVASNTGELFF. CDR3 coding DNA: TGTGCCAGCAGCGTAGCTTCGAACACCGGGGAGCTGTTTTTT.

The J gene is TRBJ2-7, the V gene TRBV29-1, with D tentatively TRBD2 (5 bases). The ends were cut back, 4 bases at V and 4 bases at J, with 11 bases in the middle. Per the germline V gene, CDR1 is SQVTM and CDR2 is ANQGSEA. The CDR3 extends over 12 amino acids. The CDR3 region is CSVVEVSYEQYF. The CDR3 DNA sequence: TGCAGCGTTGTGGAGGTTTCGTACGAGCAGTACTTC.

CDR3 DNA: TGTGCCAGCAGCCAAGATCGAGGAGATAATGAGCAGTTCTTC. Translation: CASSQDRGDNEQFF. V is TRBV4-2 and J is TRBJ2-1; D not resolved. The germline CDR1 and CDR2 sequences are LGHNA and YNFKEQ. V dropped 0 bases and J dropped 7 bases, with 10 bases sitting between them. This CDR3 has 14 amino acids.

The chain carries TRBV7-6 and TRBJ2-1; 14 nucleotides match TRBD2. The V gene's germline CDR1 is SGHVS and CDR2 FNYEAQ. The CDR3 runs to 18 residues. V shed 2 bases, J shed 6 bases, and the junction held 9 bases outside the gene matches. The CDR3 loop is CASSLLGLAGAYINEQFF. CDR3 coding DNA: TGTGCCAGCAGCTTATTGGGACTAGCGGGAGCTTATATCAATGAGCAGTTCTTC.

The rearrangement uses TRBV4-3 and TRBJ2-1, with 14 bases fitting TRBD2. The CDR3 loop spans 16 amino acids. Germline V gene sequence: CDR1 LGHNA, CDR2 YSLEER. Trimming cost V 3 bases and J 10 bases; bases outside gene matches: 8. CDR3 nucleotide sequence: TGCGCCAGCAGCCAGGGACTAGCGGGAGAGGGCGGAGAGCAGTTCTTC. It codes for CASSQGLAGEGGEQFF.

The chain is built from TRBV19 and TRBJ2-7; 9 nucleotides align to TRBD2. There are 14 residues in the CDR3. Trimming at V came to 6 bases and at J to 2 bases, leaving 5 bases not matched to a gene. Germline loops: CDR1 LNHDA, CDR2 SQIVND (reference sequence). This CDR3 is CASSLTSGTYEQYF. The CDR3 coding sequence is TGTGCCAGTAGCCTGACTAGCGGCACCTACGAGCAGTACTTC.

The chain links TRBV12-3 or TRBV12-4 to TRBJ2-1; D not resolved. Trimming left V 5 bases short and J 3 bases short, with 5 bases between. This CDR3 region has 12 residues. CDR3 protein: CASSHNYNEQFF. In DNA, the CDR3 is TGTGCCAGCAGTCACAACTACAATGAGCAGTTCTTC.

The V and J genes are TRBV13 and TRBJ2-1; possibly TRBD2 for D (6 bases). This CDR3 is built from 15 residues. Germline V gene sequence: CDR1 PRHDT, CDR2 FYEKMQ (reference sequence). V dropped 2 bases and J dropped 3 bases, with 11 bases sitting between them. The CDR3 bases are TGTGCCAGCAGCTTACCGGGGGAGCTCTACAATGAGCAGTTCTTC. It yields the protein CASSLPGELYNEQFF.

This clone has a handful of counts. This sequence joins TRBV4-1 and TRBJ1-1, with D maybe TRBD1 (6 bases). Germline loops: CDR1 MGHRA, CDR2 YSYEKL. Trimming removed 0 bases at V and 0 bases at J, with 8 bases between. The CDR3 totals 15 residues. CDR3 loop: CASSQERTVNTEAFF. In DNA form, the CDR3 reads TGCGCCAGCAGCCAAGAAAGGACAGTGAACACTGAAGCTTTCTTT.

This chain connects TRBV9 to TRBJ1-5; D remains ambiguous. V lost 0 bases to trimming and J lost 7 bases, with 5 bases between them. Germline loops: CDR1 SGDLS, CDR2 YYNGEE. The CDR3 is 12 amino acids. The CDR3 DNA reads as TGTGCCAGCAGCGTAGACGGGCAGCCCCAGCATTTT. This gives the protein CASSVDGQPQHF. Based on the CDR3 plus reference TRBV9 and TRBJ1-5, the full variable domain is DSGVTQTPKHLITATGQRVTLRCSPRSGDLSVYWYQQSLDQGLQFLIQYYNGEERAKGNILERFSAQQFPDLHSELNLSSLELGDSALYFCASSVDGQPQHFGDGTRLSIL.

The chain joins TRBV3-1 (or the pseudogene TRBV3-2) to TRBJ2-2; 10 bases map to TRBD2. CDR1 LGHDT and CDR2 YNNKEL come from the germline V gene (reference sequence). J lost 2 bases, V lost 4 bases, and 1 base had no gene match. The CDR3 length is 15 residues. The CDR3 bases are TGTGCCAGCAGCCGGACTAGCGGAAACACCGGGGAGCTGTTTTTT. Translation: CASSRTSGNTGELFF.

In its sample, this clone was seen once. J is TRBJ2-7 and V is TRBV5-1; maybe TRBD1 (5 bases). Germline V gene sequence: CDR1 SGHRS, CDR2 YFSETQ. The ends were cut back, 2 bases at V and 4 bases at J, with 13 bases in the middle. The CDR3 extends over 14 amino acids. CDR3 DNA sequence: TGCGCCAGCAGCTTTACTACAGGAGAATACGAGCAGTACTTC. Translating it yields CASSFTTGEYEQYF.

The V call is TRBV12-3 or TRBV12-4, the J call TRBJ2-5; D is undetermined. The CDR3 is made up of 13 amino acids. V was pared by 6 bases and J by 5 bases, with 13 bases between. The DNA of the CDR3 is TGTGCCAGCAGGCGGTCCATGAGGGAGACCCAGTACTTC. This gives the protein CASRRSMRETQYF.

The chain has TRBV10-3 and TRBJ1-1, with no clear D. Germline CDR1 reads ENHRY; CDR2 reads SYGVKD. This CDR3 is built from 15 residues. Trimming removed 4 bases from V and 2 bases from J, with 14 bases in between. The CDR3 loop reads CAISVALAGNTEAFF. The CDR3, as DNA: TGTGCCATCAGTGTTGCCCTGGCGGGTAACACTGAAGCTTTCTTT.

The J gene is TRBJ2-2, the V gene TRBV7-8; 8 bases line up with TRBD1. Germline assignment: CDR1 SGHVS and CDR2 FQNEAQ. V lost 7 bases to trimming and J lost 8 bases; unmatched junction nucleotides: 9. The CDR3 is 14 amino acids. CDR3 region: CASTKDRGVGELFF. The CDR3 coding sequence is TGTGCCAGCACCAAAGACAGGGGTGTTGGGGAGCTGTTTTTT.

As regards this clone: The sample holds other DNA sequences that translate to the same CDR3. This sequence joins TRBV9 and TRBJ1-1; D is ambiguous. Per germline, CDR1 SGDLS and CDR2 YYNGEE. The CDR3 totals 13 residues. Trimming cost V 3 bases and J 1 base, with 7 bases left between them. The CDR3 here is CASSAGGNTEAFF. The CDR3 nucleotides read TGTGCCAGCAGCGCAGGAGGGAACACTGAAGCTTTCTTT.

This chain uses TRBV27 with TRBJ2-3, with unresolved D. The CDR3 runs 13 residues. V was shortened by 4 bases and J by 0 bases, with 5 bases between the two germline ends. Germline assignment: CDR1 MNHEY and CDR2 SMNVEV (reference sequence). The CDR3 DNA is TGTGCCAGCAGTTCCCAAAGCACAGATACGCAGTATTTT. Translated: CASSSQSTDTQYF.

This clone was recorded once. In nucleotides, the CDR3 is TGTGCCAGCATCTCGACAGGGAGCTCCTACGAGCAGTACTTC. This translates into CASISTGSSYEQYF. The gene calls are TRBV6-6 and TRBJ2-7, with 7 bases that match TRBD1. The trim removed 7 bases at V and 0 bases at J, leaving 6 bases unmatched. From germline, CDR1 is MNHNY and CDR2 SVGAGI (reference sequence). The CDR3 spans 14 residues.

The chain combines TRBV25-1 with TRBJ1-1; 9 nucleotides match TRBD1. The CDR3 contains 14 residues. Germline V gene lookup returns CDR1 MGHDK and CDR2 SYGVNS. The V gene end was trimmed by 6 bases and the J gene end by 4 bases; junction bases not matched to a gene: 6. CDR3 DNA: TGTGCCAGCAGCTCCGGGACAGGGATCACTGAAGCTTTCTTT. This codes for CASSSGTGITEAFF. The full variable domain, completed using reference TRBV25-1 and TRBJ1-1, is EADIYQTPRYLVIGTGKKITLECSQTMGHDKMYWYQQDPGMELHLIHYSYGVNSTEKGDLSSESTVSRIRTEHFPLTLESARPSHTSQYLCASSSGTGITEAFFGQGTRLTVV.